One and the same sample provided the 19 T cell receptor beta chains below, sequenced in a study of T-cell reconstitution after alpha-beta-depleted transplantation in children. Unique molecular identifiers were incorporated when the TCRbeta library was constructed. MiXCR, applied by TCRdb to the PCR reads, yields one record per CDR3 protein. Here the sample spans about 980,000 distinct CDR3 sequences, about 26% being singletons. Sequenced here: PBMCs, mostly from graft donor cells, sampled 360 days after TCRalphabeta/CD19-depleted stem cell transplant. These receptors were taken from a boy younger than two who had a stem cell transplant for SCID, so the T cells may come from the graft donor.

J is TRBJ2-5 and V is TRBV5-4; tentatively, D is TRBD2 (6 bases). Trimming took 0 bases from V and 5 from J, leaving 14 bases between them. The CDR3 runs to 15 residues. Germline-derived CDR1 and CDR2 are SGHNT and YYREEE (reference sequence). The CDR3 region has the DNA TGTGCCAGCAGCTTGGGTTCGGCGGGGATGGAGACCCAGTACTTC. It specifies CASSLGSAGMETQYF.

This clonotype occurred a few times. The V gene is TRBV9, the J gene TRBJ2-6; D gene ambiguous. Between the trimmed V and J ends, which lost 0 bases and 0 bases, there was a span of 13 bases. CDR1 and CDR2 (germline): SGDLS, YYNGEE. This CDR3 region has 18 residues. The CDR3 spells CASSVGVGFDSGANVLTF. The CDR3 nucleotides are TGTGCCAGCAGCGTAGGGGTAGGGTTTGACTCTGGGGCCAACGTCCTGACTTTC.

The chain uses TRBV7-2 and TRBJ2-7, with unresolved D. Germline CDR1 reads SGHTA; CDR2 reads FQGNSA. V was trimmed by 2 bases and J by 3 bases, leaving 11 bases between them. The CDR3 is made up of 14 amino acids. CDR3 nucleotides: TGTGCCAGCAGCTTATCGTCCCGCTTCTACGAGCAGTACTTC. This translates into CASSLSSRFYEQYF.

V is TRBV7-9 and J is TRBJ2-5; D unresolved. Germline CDR1 is SEHNR and CDR2 is FQNEAQ (reference sequence). The ends were cut back, 3 bases at V and 2 bases at J, with 13 bases in the middle. The CDR3 is made up of 15 amino acids. CDR3 sequence: CASSFEGPRQETQYF. CDR3 in DNA: TGTGCCAGCAGCTTCGAAGGACCAAGACAAGAGACCCAGTACTTC.

The V gene is TRBV4-1, the J gene TRBJ2-6; 7 nucleotides match TRBD1. The germline CDR1 and CDR2 sequences are MGHRA and YSYEKL. There are 21 residues in the CDR3. The junction had 18 bases not matched to a gene; V was cut back by 4 bases and J by 0 bases. This CDR3 reads CASSPSPYDRDRSSGANVLTF. CDR3 sequence (DNA): TGCGCCAGCAGCCCCTCACCGTATGACAGGGACCGTAGCTCTGGGGCCAACGTCCTGACTTTC.

This clonotype has only a few counts. This chain connects TRBV4-1 to TRBJ2-1; the match to TRBD2 covers 10 bases. The trim removed 3 bases at V and 3 bases at J, leaving 5 bases unmatched. The germline CDR1 and CDR2 sequences are MGHRA and YSYEKL. This CDR3 has 16 amino acids. Here the CDR3 reads CASSHISGGGYNEQFF. CDR3 nucleotides: TGCGCCAGCAGCCATATAAGCGGGGGGGGCTACAATGAGCAGTTCTTC.

This clonotype was counted a few times. The chain employs TRBV5-1 and TRBJ2-3; either TRBD1 or TRBD2 may fit D (5 bases each). CDR1 is SGHRS, CDR2 YFSETQ, per germline. The CDR3 has 16 amino acids. Trimming stripped 3 bases from V and 0 bases from J, with 14 bases between. The CDR3 is CASSYWTGLSTDTQYF. DNA for the CDR3: TGCGCCAGCAGCTACTGGACGGGGCTCAGCACAGATACGCAGTATTTT.

This chain connects TRBV29-1 to TRBJ1-1; 11 nucleotides line up with TRBD1. Germline trimming cut 6 bases from V and 11 bases from J; bases unmatched to any gene: 8. The CDR3 sequence is 12 residues long. Germline CDR1 SQVTM, CDR2 ANQGSEA. The CDR3 region is CSVWTGGAGAFF. CDR3 sequence (DNA): TGCAGCGTATGGACAGGGGGCGCAGGGGCTTTCTTT.

V gene TRBV3-1 combines with J gene TRBJ2-7; 7 nucleotides match TRBD1. The CDR3 sequence is 18 residues long. Trimming took 3 bases from V and 0 from J; bases not matched to a gene: 14. Germline V gene lookup returns CDR1 LGHDT and CDR2 YNNKEL (reference sequence). The CDR3 sequence is CASSQDFGRTGLSYEQYF. The CDR3 DNA reads as TGTGCCAGCAGCCAGGATTTTGGGCGGACAGGCCTCTCCTACGAGCAGTACTTC.

This clonotype was found a few times. The genes are TRBV12-3 or TRBV12-4 and TRBJ2-1; D is unresolved. The CDR3 runs 14 residues. Trimming cost V 6 bases and J 0 bases, with 9 bases left between them. CDR3 amino acids: CASRALSSYNEQFF. The DNA for the CDR3 is TGTGCCAGCAGGGCTTTGAGCTCCTACAATGAGCAGTTCTTC.

The chain is built from TRBV20-1 and TRBJ2-2, with TRBD2 matching 8 bases. V was clipped by 1 base and J by 2 bases; unmatched bases: 0. The length of the CDR3 is 14 residues. CDR1 is DFQATT and CDR2 is SNEGSKA in the germline V gene (reference sequence). CDR3 sequence: CSARVAGNTGELFF. CDR3 sequence (DNA): TGCAGTGCTAGAGTAGCGGGAAACACCGGGGAGCTGTTTTTT.

This clonotype was recorded many times. V and J are TRBV5-1 and TRBJ2-1, with D tentatively TRBD1 or TRBD2 (5 bases each). Trimming shortened V by 7 bases and J by 3 bases, and 14 bases separated the two germline ends. Looked up from germline, CDR1 is SGHRS and CDR2 is YFSETQ. The CDR3 runs 14 residues. The CDR3 is CASFSGDLYNEQFF. The CDR3 bases are TGCGCCAGCTTCTCCGGGGACCTCTACAATGAGCAGTTCTTC.

V usage is TRBV5-6 and J usage is TRBJ2-3, with 12 nucleotides matching TRBD1. Germline CDR1 SGHDT, CDR2 YYEEEE. The CDR3 is 15 amino acids. V shed 3 bases and J 5 bases; nucleotides not matched to a gene: 4. The CDR3 DNA reads as TGTGCCAGCAGCTCCTGGGACAGGGGGCGAGATACGCAGTATTTT. Translating it yields CASSSWDRGRDTQYF.

The sample holds a few counts of this clonotype. J is TRBJ2-3 and V is TRBV12-3 or TRBV12-4, with D unresolved. CDR3 length: 14 amino acids. The V end lost 3 bases, the J end lost 2 bases, and 9 bases lay between the germline ends. CDR3 nucleotides: TGTGCCAGCAGTTTTGGCAGAACCACAGATACGCAGTATTTT. The encoded protein is CASSFGRTTDTQYF.

The chain is built from TRBV7-2 and TRBJ1-1; possibly TRBD1 for D (5 bases). From germline, CDR1 is SGHTA and CDR2 FQGNSA. Trimming left V 2 bases short and J 3 bases short, with 16 bases between. The CDR3 runs to 16 residues. The CDR3 is CASSLTGSNPHTEAFF. For the CDR3, the DNA is TGTGCCAGCAGCTTAACAGGCTCGAATCCGCACACTGAAGCTTTCTTT.

This chain links TRBV27 with TRBJ1-4, with TRBD1 matching over 7 bases. The CDR3 loop spans 14 amino acids. The trim removed 4 bases at V and 6 bases at J, leaving 5 bases unmatched. The germline gives CDR1 MNHEY, CDR2 SMNVEV (reference sequence). The CDR3 DNA reads TGTGCCAGCAGTTCAGGGGGGGCGGATGAAAAACTGTTTTTT. This encodes CASSSGGADEKLFF.

The chain is built from TRBV9 and TRBJ2-2; no definite D call. Trimming removed 4 bases from V and 4 bases from J, with 14 bases in between. The CDR3 contains 15 residues. Germline V lookup: CDR1 SGDLS, CDR2 YYNGEE. The CDR3 reads CASSPPLGFTGELFF. CDR3 DNA sequence: TGTGCCAGCAGCCCCCCTCTGGGATTCACCGGGGAGCTGTTTTTT.

The V gene is TRBV20-1, the J gene TRBJ2-5, with TRBD2 as a possible D gene (6 bases). The V end was cut by 6 bases, the J end by 5 bases, with 19 bases between. The germline CDR1 and CDR2 sequences are DFQATT and SNEGSKA (reference sequence). CDR3 size: 14 residues. The CDR3 protein is CSAGLLLDGETQYF. In DNA, the CDR3 is TGCAGTGCGGGACTCCTACTTGACGGCGAGACCCAGTACTTC.

This clonotype turned up a few times. The genes are TRBV6-1 and TRBJ1-5, with D tentatively TRBD1 (6 bases). Trimming shortened V by 6 bases and J by 1 base, and 13 bases separated the two germline ends. In germline, CDR1 is MNHNS, CDR2 SASEGT. The CDR3 totals 15 residues. CDR3 sequence: CASSPRGASNQPQHF. In DNA form, the CDR3 reads TGTGCCAGCAGCCCTCGGGGGGCCAGCAATCAGCCCCAGCATTTT.